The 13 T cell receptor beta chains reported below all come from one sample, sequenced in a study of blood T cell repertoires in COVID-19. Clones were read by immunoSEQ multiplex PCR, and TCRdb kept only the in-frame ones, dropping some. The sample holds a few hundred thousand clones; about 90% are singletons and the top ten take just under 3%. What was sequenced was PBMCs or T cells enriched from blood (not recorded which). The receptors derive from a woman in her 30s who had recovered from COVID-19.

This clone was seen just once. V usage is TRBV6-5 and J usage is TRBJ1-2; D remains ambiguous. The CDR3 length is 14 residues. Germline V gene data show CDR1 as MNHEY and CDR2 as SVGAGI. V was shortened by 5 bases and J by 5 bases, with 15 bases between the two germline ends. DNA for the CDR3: TGTGCCAGCAGTACCCCGAAGGGAGGATATGGCTACACCTTC. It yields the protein CASSTPKGGYGYTF.

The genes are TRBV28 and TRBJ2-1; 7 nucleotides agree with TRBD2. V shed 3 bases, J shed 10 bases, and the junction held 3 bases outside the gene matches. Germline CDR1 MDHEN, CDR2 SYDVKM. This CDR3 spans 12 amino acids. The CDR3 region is CASSLTSREQFF. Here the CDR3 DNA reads TGTGCCAGCAGTTTGACTAGCAGGGAGCAGTTCTTC.

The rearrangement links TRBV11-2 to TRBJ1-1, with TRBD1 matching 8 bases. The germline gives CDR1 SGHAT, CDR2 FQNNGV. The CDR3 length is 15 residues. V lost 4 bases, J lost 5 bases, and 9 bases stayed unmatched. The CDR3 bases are TGTGCCAGCAGCTCCAAAGGACAGGGTGTGACTGAAGCTTTCTTT. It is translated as CASSSKGQGVTEAFF. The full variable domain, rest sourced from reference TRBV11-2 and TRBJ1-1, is EAGVAQSPRYKIIEKRQSVAFWCNPISGHATLYWYQQILGQGPKLLIQFQNNGVVDDSQLPKDRFSAERLKGVDSTLKIQPAKLEDSAVYLCASSSKGQGVTEAFFGQGTRLTVV.

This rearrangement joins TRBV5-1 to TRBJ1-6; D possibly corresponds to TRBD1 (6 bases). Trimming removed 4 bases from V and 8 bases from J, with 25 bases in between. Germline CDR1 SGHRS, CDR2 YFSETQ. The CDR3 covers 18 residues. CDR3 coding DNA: TGCGCCAGCAGCCCCGGGACAATCCTCTCGGGATTTGATTCACCCCTCCACTTT. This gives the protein CASSPGTILSGFDSPLHF.

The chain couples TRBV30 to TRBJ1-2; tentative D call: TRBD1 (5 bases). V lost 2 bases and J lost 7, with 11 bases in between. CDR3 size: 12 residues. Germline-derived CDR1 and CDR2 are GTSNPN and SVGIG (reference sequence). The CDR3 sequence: CAWSPDSGGYTF. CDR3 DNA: TGTGCCTGGAGTCCAGACAGTGGTGGCTACACCTTC.

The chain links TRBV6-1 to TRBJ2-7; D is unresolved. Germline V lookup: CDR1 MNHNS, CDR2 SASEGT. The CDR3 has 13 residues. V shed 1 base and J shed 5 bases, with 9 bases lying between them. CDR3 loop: CASSEGRGDEQYF. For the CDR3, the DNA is TGTGCCAGCAGTGAAGGCCGAGGCGACGAGCAGTACTTC.

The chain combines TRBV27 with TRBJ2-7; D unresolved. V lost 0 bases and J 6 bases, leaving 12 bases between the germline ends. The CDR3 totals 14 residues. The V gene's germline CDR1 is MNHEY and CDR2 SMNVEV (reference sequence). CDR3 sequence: CASSLSGFGSEQYF. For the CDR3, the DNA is TGTGCCAGCAGTTTATCTGGGTTCGGGTCCGAGCAGTACTTC.

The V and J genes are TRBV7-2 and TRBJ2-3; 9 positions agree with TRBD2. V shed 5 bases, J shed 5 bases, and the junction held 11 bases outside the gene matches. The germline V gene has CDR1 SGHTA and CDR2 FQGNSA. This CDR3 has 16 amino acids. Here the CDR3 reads CASSRRTSGFGDTQYF. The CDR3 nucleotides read TGTGCCAGCAGCCGTCGTACTAGCGGGTTCGGAGATACGCAGTATTTT.

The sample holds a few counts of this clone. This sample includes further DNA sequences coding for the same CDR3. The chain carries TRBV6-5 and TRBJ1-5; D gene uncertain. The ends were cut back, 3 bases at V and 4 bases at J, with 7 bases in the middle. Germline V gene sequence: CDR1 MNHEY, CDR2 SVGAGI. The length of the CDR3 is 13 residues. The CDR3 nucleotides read TGTGCCAGCAGTTATACGGGAAATCAGCCCCAGCATTTT. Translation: CASSYTGNQPQHF.

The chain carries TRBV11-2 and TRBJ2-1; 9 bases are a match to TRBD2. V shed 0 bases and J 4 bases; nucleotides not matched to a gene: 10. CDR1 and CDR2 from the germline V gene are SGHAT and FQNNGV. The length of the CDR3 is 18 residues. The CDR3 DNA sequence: TGTGCCAGCAGCTTAGACGGGTTGGCGGGAGGGCCGTACAATGAGCAGTTCTTC. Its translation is CASSLDGLAGGPYNEQFF.

CDR3 nucleotides: TGTGCCAGCAGTGAAGCGGTATTCCTCCGGGACAGGGTAGACGAGCAGTACTTC. Its protein product is CASSEAVFLRDRVDEQYF. The genes are TRBV6-1 and TRBJ2-7, with 9 bases aligning to TRBD1. The CDR3 has 18 residues. The trim removed 0 bases at V and 5 bases at J, leaving 14 bases unmatched. The germline gives CDR1 MNHNS, CDR2 SASEGT.

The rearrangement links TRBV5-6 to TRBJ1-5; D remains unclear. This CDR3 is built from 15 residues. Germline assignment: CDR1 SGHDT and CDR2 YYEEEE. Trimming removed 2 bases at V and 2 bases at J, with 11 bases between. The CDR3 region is CASSLFQLGNQPQHF. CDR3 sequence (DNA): TGTGCCAGCAGCTTATTCCAGCTAGGCAATCAGCCCCAGCATTTT.

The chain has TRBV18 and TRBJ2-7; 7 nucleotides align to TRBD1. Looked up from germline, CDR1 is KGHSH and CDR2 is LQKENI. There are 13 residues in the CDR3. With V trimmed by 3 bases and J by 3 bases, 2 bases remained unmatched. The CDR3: CASSPDRNYEQYF. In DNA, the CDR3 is TGTGCCAGCTCACCGGACAGGAACTACGAGCAGTACTTC.